These T cell receptor beta chains were read from a single sample in a study of blood T cell repertoires in COVID-19. Data came from immunoSEQ multiplex PCR; TCRdb stores just in-frame clones and leaves some out. The repertoire holds under 200,000 clones, with about 93% as singletons. What was sequenced was peripheral blood. Receptors originate from a man in his fifties or sixties with acute or convalescent COVID-19. The conserved cysteine and the conserved F or W are not part of the CDR3 here. D genes are given only for firm matches.

v_gene: TRBV21-1; d_gene: .; len: 16; CDR3aa: ASSHLKAGTSGLHEQF
v_gene: TRBV15; d_gene: .; len: 13; CDR3aa: ATSRPGQPTYEQY
v_gene: TRBV9; d_gene: .; len: 15; CDR3aa: ASSVLQGSRSTDTQY
v_gene: TRBV28; d_gene: TRBD1; len: 12; CDR3aa: ASSWTGSGNTIY
v_gene: TRBV27; d_gene: .; len: 12; CDR3aa: ASSLAPGGNEQF
v_gene: TRBV18; d_gene: TRBD1; len: 12; CDR3aa: ASSRTGAQTEAF
v_gene: TRBV28; d_gene: .; len: 10; CDR3aa: ATLESNYGYT
v_gene: TRBV27; d_gene: TRBD2; len: 15; CDR3aa: ASSGFRLAGVPDTQY
v_gene: TRBV12-3/TRBV12-4; d_gene: .; len: 11; CDR3aa: ASRNSPSDTQY
v_gene: TRBV11-2; d_gene: TRBD1; len: 11; CDR3aa: ASSTDRVGEAF
v_gene: TRBV9; d_gene: TRBD1; len: 13; CDR3aa: ASSVETGGRSPLH
v_gene: TRBV4-1; d_gene: TRBD2; len: 13; CDR3aa: ASSLSAGVGETQY
v_gene: TRBV24-1; d_gene: TRBD1; len: 14; CDR3aa: ATSDVRGPNTGELF
v_gene: TRBV5-1; d_gene: TRBD1; len: 12; CDR3aa: ASSPGQQNQPQH
v_gene: TRBV18; d_gene: TRBD1; len: 12; CDR3aa: ASSRGQGAAEAF
v_gene: TRBV10-3; d_gene: .; len: 10; CDR3aa: AISESSFEQF
v_gene: TRBV27; d_gene: .; len: 11; CDR3aa: ASSFGLAVEQF
v_gene: TRBV5-1; d_gene: .; len: 16; CDR3aa: ASSSVGRGAGNKETQY
v_gene: TRBV6-5; d_gene: TRBD1; len: 12; CDR3aa: ASSLDRGGEKLF
v_gene: TRBV7-8; d_gene: .; len: 15; CDR3aa: ASSLGSGGASTDTQY
v_gene: TRBV9; d_gene: TRBD2; len: 11; CDR3aa: ASNGGSTDTQY